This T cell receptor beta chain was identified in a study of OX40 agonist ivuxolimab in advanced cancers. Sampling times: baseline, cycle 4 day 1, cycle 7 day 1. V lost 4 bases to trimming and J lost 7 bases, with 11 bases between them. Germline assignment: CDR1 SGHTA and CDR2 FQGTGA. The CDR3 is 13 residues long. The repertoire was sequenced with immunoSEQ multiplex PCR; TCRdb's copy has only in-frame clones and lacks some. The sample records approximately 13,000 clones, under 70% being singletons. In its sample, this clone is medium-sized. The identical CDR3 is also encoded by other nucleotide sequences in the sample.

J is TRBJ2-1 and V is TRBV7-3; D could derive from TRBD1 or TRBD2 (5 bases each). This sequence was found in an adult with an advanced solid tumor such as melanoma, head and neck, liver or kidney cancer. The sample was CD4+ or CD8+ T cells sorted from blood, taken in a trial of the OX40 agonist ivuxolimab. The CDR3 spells CASSWDGNNEQFF. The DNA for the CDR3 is TGTGCCAGCAGCTGGGACGGTAATAATGAGCAGTTCTTC.